The sequence of this TCR beta chain was determined in a study of blood T cell repertoires in COVID-19. Across the study: Samples taken during acute and convalescent COVID-19 were collected in the United States, Italy and Spain. T cells, B-cell-depleted T cells, or PBMCs provided the cDNA or gDNA that served as material.

Only a few counts were recorded for this clone. In the study's own analysis: Reference gene primer amplification yielded estimated nucleated cell counts. Profiling relied on immunoSEQ multiplex PCR, and the TCRdb table lists in-frame clones only, not all of them. The V and J calls and the clone size are those of that table, but D and trimming were determined from the DNA. The table lists about 230,000 clones, roughly 80% of them singletons. This CDR3 has 16 amino acids. Germline assignment: CDR1 SGHDT and CDR2 YYEEEE. V lost 0 bases, J lost 3 bases, and 13 bases lay in between. This sequence was found in a woman aged 80 or over with acute or convalescent COVID-19. Sequencing was performed on peripheral blood. This chain joins TRBV5-6 and TRBJ2-1, with D tentatively TRBD1 (5 bases). CDR3 sequence: CASSLVPGLSYNEQFF. CDR3 nucleotide sequence: TGTGCCAGCAGCTTGGTCCCAGGGCTCAGCTACAATGAGCAGTTCTTC.